These T cell receptor beta chains were read from a single sample in a study of T cells in Graves' hyperthyroidism and ophthalmopathy. MiXCR was run by TCRdb on the multiplex PCR reads, yielding one entry per CDR3 protein. Of about 770,000 distinct CDR3 sequences listed, about 17% are singletons. The sequencing input was blood. These receptors were taken from a woman aged 50 to 65 with Graves' hyperthyroidism that later progressed to Graves' ophthalmopathy. CDR3s include the opening cysteine and the closing phenylalanine or tryptophan. A D gene is named only where the DNA matches it firmly. The size entry is marked missing in some rows and otherwise reads once, few, many or a size class.

V: TRBV7-2; size: many; D: -; J: TRBJ2-1; DNA: TGTGCCAGCAGCGTTCCCGGAGGTTTGAAAGAGCAGTTCTTC; CDR3: CASSVPGGLKEQFF
V: TRBV6-9; size: -; D: TRBD1; J: TRBJ1-2; DNA: TGTGCCAGCAGTTACGCAAGTGAGAGGGGGCCCACCTTC; CDR3: CASSYASERGPTF
V: TRBV6-1; size: many; D: -; J: TRBJ1-1; DNA: TGTGCCAGCAGACGGAGCGCTGAAGCTTTCTTT; CDR3: CASRRSAEAFF
V: TRBV29-1; size: few; D: TRBD1; J: TRBJ1-1; DNA: TGCAGCGCAGGACAGGCTGGAGGAACTGAAGCTTTCTTT; CDR3: CSAGQAGGTEAFF
V: TRBV6-2/TRBV6-3; size: few; D: TRBD2; J: TRBJ2-5; DNA: TGTGCCAGCAGCTACAGGACTAGCGGGAGATTGGGAGAGACCCAGTACTTC; CDR3: CASSYRTSGRLGETQYF
V: TRBV27; size: -; D: -; J: TRBJ2-7; DNA: TGTGCCAGCAGTTATAGGGTTTTGGGCGACTACGAGCAGTACTTC; CDR3: CASSYRVLGDYEQYF
V: TRBV20-1; size: -; D: -; J: TRBJ2-7; DNA: TGCAGTGCTAGAGCTGCGCGAACAGGCCCCTACGAGCAGTACTTC; CDR3: CSARAARTGPYEQYF
V: TRBV20-1; size: -; D: -; J: TRBJ2-7; DNA: TGCAGTGCTAGAGGTATCGAACCGGCAGGTTGGATCTACGAGCAGTACTTC; CDR3: CSARGIEPAGWIYEQYF
V: TRBV19; size: few; D: TRBD2; J: TRBJ2-5; DNA: TGTGCCAGTAGTATGGGGACTAGCGGGGGGGCCTTCCAAGAGACCCAGTACTTC; CDR3: CASSMGTSGGAFQETQYF
V: TRBV18; size: few; D: TRBD1; J: TRBJ2-1; DNA: TGTGCCAGCTCACCGAACCTCCGGGACAGAGCCTACAATGAGCAGTTCTTC; CDR3: CASSPNLRDRAYNEQFF
V: TRBV20-1; size: many; D: -; J: TRBJ1-6; DNA: TGCAGTGCTGTAACCCGGGAGGCAAGTTCACCCCTCCACTTT; CDR3: CSAVTREASSPLHF
V: TRBV27; size: few; D: TRBD1; J: TRBJ2-2; DNA: TGTGCCAGCAGTGCCGACAGGGGACACACCGGGGAGCTGTTTTTT; CDR3: CASSADRGHTGELFF
V: TRBV5-6; size: -; D: -; J: TRBJ1-2; DNA: TGTGCCAGCAGCTTGGGCCGGGCCTATTATGGCTACACCTTC; CDR3: CASSLGRAYYGYTF
V: TRBV27; size: few; D: TRBD2; J: TRBJ2-3; DNA: TGTGCCAGCAGTTTAATTTCGGCAGCGGGGGAGGCAGATACGCAGTATTTT; CDR3: CASSLISAAGEADTQYF
V: TRBV6-2/TRBV6-3; size: few; D: -; J: TRBJ1-5; DNA: TGTGCCAGCAGTTACTCACACTTGGAGCGAGGCAATCAGCCCCAGCATTTT; CDR3: CASSYSHLERGNQPQHF
V: TRBV9; size: few; D: TRBD1; J: TRBJ1-2; DNA: TGTGCCAGCAACGTGGGGGACAGGGGATTTCGTGGCTACACCTTC; CDR3: CASNVGDRGFRGYTF
V: TRBV5-1; size: many; D: -; J: TRBJ1-1; DNA: TGCGCCAGCAGCTCCTCCGGGGGTTCGAACACTGAAGCTTTCTTT; CDR3: CASSSSGGSNTEAFF
V: TRBV15; size: many; D: -; J: TRBJ1-4; DNA: TGTGCCACCAGCAGTCTGGCAGGACTTACTAATGAAAAACTGTTTTTT; CDR3: CATSSLAGLTNEKLFF
V: TRBV2; size: many; D: TRBD2; J: TRBJ2-1; DNA: TGTGCCAGCAGATGGGAGGGATACAATGAGCAGTTCTTC; CDR3: CASRWEGYNEQFF
V: TRBV20-1; size: many; D: TRBD1; J: TRBJ2-5; DNA: TGCAGTGCTACTCCGGGACAGGTCCAAGAGACCCAGTACTTC; CDR3: CSATPGQVQETQYF
V: TRBV7-9; size: many; D: -; J: TRBJ1-1; DNA: TGTGCCAGCAGCTTATGGCAGGGCGAGGCCACTGAAGCTTTCTTT; CDR3: CASSLWQGEATEAFF
V: TRBV18; size: many; D: TRBD1; J: TRBJ1-2; DNA: TGTGCCAGCTCACCGGGTCGGACAGGGAACTATGGCTACACCTTC; CDR3: CASSPGRTGNYGYTF
V: TRBV10-3; size: -; D: TRBD1; J: TRBJ1-2; DNA: TGTATCACAGGGGGTAACTATGGCTACACCTTC; CDR3: CITGGNYGYTF
V: TRBV30; size: few; D: -; J: TRBJ2-3; DNA: TGTGCCTGGAGTCCGTTTGACACAGATACGCAGTATTTT; CDR3: CAWSPFDTDTQYF
V: TRBV20-1; size: -; D: TRBD1; J: TRBJ1-5; DNA: TGCAGTGCTAGGTCTAAAAGGGACAGGACAACTCAGCCCCAGCATTTT; CDR3: CSARSKRDRTTQPQHF
V: TRBV20-1; size: many; D: TRBD1; J: TRBJ2-5; DNA: TGCAGTGCTCTGTGGGACAGGGGCGGGGAGACCCAGTACTTC; CDR3: CSALWDRGGETQYF
V: TRBV15; size: many; D: TRBD1; J: TRBJ2-1; DNA: TGTGCCACCAGAGACAGGGGGTACAATGAGCAGTTCTTC; CDR3: CATRDRGYNEQFF
V: TRBV5-1; size: few; D: -; J: TRBJ1-1; DNA: TGCGCCAGCAGCTTGGACAGGGTCCGAGCTTTCTTT; CDR3: CASSLDRVRAFF
V: TRBV7-9; size: -; D: TRBD1; J: TRBJ2-1; DNA: TGTGCCAGCAGACCAGGACTCTCAGGGGGCTCCTACAATGAGCAGTTCTTC; CDR3: CASRPGLSGGSYNEQFF
V: TRBV5-1; size: many; D: TRBD1; J: TRBJ2-7; DNA: TGCGCCAGCAGCCTGGACAGGGTGAAACAGTACTTC; CDR3: CASSLDRVKQYF
V: TRBV27; size: -; D: -; J: TRBJ1-6; DNA: TGTGCCAGCTGCCTTCGATCCTATAATTCACCCCTCCACTTT; CDR3: CASCLRSYNSPLHF
V: TRBV19; size: few; D: -; J: TRBJ2-1; DNA: TGTGCCTCTCGGGCTCCCCCCAGCTCCTACAATGAGCAGTTCTTC; CDR3: CASRAPPSSYNEQFF
V: TRBV5-6; size: few; D: -; J: TRBJ1-1; DNA: TGTGCCAGCAGCCCACTTCGGTTGCAGGCGAACACTGAAGCTTTCTTT; CDR3: CASSPLRLQANTEAFF
V: TRBV6-1; size: many; D: TRBD1; J: TRBJ2-7; DNA: TGTGCCAGCAGTTCTACTGGACAGGGCTACGAGCAGTACTTC; CDR3: CASSSTGQGYEQYF
V: TRBV7-2; size: many; D: -; J: TRBJ1-5; DNA: TGTGCCAGCAGCTTAGAGGGGGTTAGCAATCAGCCCCAGCATTTT; CDR3: CASSLEGVSNQPQHF
V: TRBV5-1; size: once; D: -; J: TRBJ2-1; DNA: TGCGCCAGCAGCTTGATCGGGGGCTCAAACTACAATGAGCAGTTCTTC; CDR3: CASSLIGGSNYNEQFF
V: TRBV27; size: few; D: -; J: TRBJ1-2; DNA: TGTGCCAGCACCCCCCATATGGGGGGTAACTATGGCTACACCTTC; CDR3: CASTPHMGGNYGYTF
V: TRBV12-3/TRBV12-4; size: -; D: TRBD1; J: TRBJ2-4; DNA: TGTGCCAGCAAAATACAGGGGGCTAGAAACATTCAGTACTTC; CDR3: CASKIQGARNIQYF
V: TRBV5-1; size: many; D: -; J: TRBJ2-1; DNA: TGCGCCAGCAGCTTGGTCGGGGGCGACTACAATGAGCAGTTCTTC; CDR3: CASSLVGGDYNEQFF
V: TRBV11-2; size: many; D: TRBD1; J: TRBJ2-1; DNA: TGTGCCAGCAGCGGGCGACAGGGGCGCGAGGATGAGCAGTTCTTC; CDR3: CASSGRQGREDEQFF